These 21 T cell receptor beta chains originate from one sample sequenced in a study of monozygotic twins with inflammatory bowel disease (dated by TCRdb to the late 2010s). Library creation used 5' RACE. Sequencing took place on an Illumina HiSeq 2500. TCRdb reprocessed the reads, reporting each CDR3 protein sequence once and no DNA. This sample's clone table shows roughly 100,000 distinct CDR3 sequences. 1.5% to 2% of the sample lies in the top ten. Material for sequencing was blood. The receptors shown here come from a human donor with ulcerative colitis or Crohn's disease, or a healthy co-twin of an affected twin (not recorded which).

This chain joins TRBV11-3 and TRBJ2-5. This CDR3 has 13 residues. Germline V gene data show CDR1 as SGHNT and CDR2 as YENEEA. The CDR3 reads CASSSTAIETQYF. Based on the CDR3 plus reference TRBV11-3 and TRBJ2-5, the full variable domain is EAGVVQSPRYKIIEKKQPVAFWCNPISGHNTLYWYLQNLGQGPELLIRYENEEAVDDSQLPKDRFSAERLKGVDSTLKIQPAELGDSAVYLCASSSTAIETQYFGPGTRLLVL.

The CDR3 loop reads CASSLVVNSNQPQHF. This chain connects TRBV7-2 to TRBJ1-5. The CDR3 extends over 15 amino acids. CDR1 SGHTA and CDR2 FQGNSA come from the germline V gene.

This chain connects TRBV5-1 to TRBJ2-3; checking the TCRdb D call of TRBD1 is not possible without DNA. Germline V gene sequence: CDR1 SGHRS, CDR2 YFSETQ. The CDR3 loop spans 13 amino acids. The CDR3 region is CASTIPGAPTQYF.

The CDR3 is CASSRTAGPPQRTDTQYF. The chain combines TRBV4-1 with TRBJ2-3; as DNA is missing, the TRBD1 call by TCRdb cannot be tested. This CDR3 has 18 residues. The germline gives CDR1 MGHRA, CDR2 YSYEKL.

The CDR3 sequence: CSARDLGTNTEAFF. The chain links TRBV20-1 to TRBJ1-1; TCRdb designates TRBD1, a call that cannot be tested without DNA. The CDR3 loop spans 14 amino acids. Germline values: CDR1 DFQATT, CDR2 SNEGSKA (reference sequence).

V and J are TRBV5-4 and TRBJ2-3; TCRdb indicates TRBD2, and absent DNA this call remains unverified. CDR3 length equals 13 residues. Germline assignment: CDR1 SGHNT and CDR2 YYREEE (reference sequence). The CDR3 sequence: CASWTSGTDTQYF.

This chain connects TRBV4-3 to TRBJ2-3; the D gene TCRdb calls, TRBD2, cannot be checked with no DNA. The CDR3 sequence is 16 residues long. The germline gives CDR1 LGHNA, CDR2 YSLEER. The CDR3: CASSQEAGPSPDTQYF.

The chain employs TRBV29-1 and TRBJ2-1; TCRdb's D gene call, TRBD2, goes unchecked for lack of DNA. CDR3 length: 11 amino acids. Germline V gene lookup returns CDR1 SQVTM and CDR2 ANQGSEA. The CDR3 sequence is CSVVFLGRAVF.

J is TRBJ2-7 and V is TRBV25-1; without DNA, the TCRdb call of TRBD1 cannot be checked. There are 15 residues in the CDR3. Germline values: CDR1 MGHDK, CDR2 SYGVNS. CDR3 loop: CASSRADLTGHEQYF.

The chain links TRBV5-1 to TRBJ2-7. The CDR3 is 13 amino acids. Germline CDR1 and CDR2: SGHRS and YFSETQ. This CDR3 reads CASSLDNSYEQYF.

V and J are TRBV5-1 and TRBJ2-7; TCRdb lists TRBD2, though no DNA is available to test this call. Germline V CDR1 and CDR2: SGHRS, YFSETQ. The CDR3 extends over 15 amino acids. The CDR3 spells CASSNAGTSGYEQYF.

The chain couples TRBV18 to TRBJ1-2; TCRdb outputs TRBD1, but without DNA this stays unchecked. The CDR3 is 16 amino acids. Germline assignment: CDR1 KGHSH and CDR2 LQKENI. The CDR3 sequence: CASSGPGQGRGNGYTF.

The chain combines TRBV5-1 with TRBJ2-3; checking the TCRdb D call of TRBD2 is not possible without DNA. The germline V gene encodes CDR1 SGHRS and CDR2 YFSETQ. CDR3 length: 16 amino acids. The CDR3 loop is CASSFRGGYPTDTQYF.

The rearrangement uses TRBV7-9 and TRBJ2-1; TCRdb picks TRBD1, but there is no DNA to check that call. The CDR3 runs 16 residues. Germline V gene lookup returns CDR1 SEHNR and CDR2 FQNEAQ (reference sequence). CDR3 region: CASSLGDRGPYNEQFF. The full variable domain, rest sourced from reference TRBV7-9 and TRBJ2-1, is DTGVSQNPRHKITKRGQNVTFRCDPISEHNRLYWYRQTLGQGPEFLTYFQNEAQLEKSRLLSDRFSAERPKGSFSTLEIQRTEQGDSAMYLCASSLGDRGPYNEQFFGPGTRLTVL.

The CDR3 is CASSWDLYEQYF. The J gene is TRBJ2-7, the V gene TRBV5-1. The CDR3 extends over 12 amino acids. The germline CDR1 and CDR2 sequences are SGHRS and YFSETQ.

This chain's CDR3 is CASSLDRSSYEQYF. The rearrangement joins TRBV9 to TRBJ2-7. The length of the CDR3 is 14 residues. From germline, CDR1 is SGDLS and CDR2 YYNGEE. The whole variable domain, remainder taken from reference TRBV9 and TRBJ2-7, is DSGVTQTPKHLITATGQRVTLRCSPRSGDLSVYWYQQSLDQGLQFLIQYYNGEERAKGNILERFSAQQFPDLHSELNLSSLELGDSALYFCASSLDRSSYEQYFGPGTRLTVT.

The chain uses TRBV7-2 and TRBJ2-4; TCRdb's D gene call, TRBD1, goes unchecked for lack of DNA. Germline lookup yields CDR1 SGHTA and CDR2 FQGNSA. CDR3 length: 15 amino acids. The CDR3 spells CASSTRGLAKNMQYF.

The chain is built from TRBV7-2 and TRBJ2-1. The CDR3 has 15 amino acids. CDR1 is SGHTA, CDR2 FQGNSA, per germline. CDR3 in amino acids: CASSSDEFSYNEQFF.

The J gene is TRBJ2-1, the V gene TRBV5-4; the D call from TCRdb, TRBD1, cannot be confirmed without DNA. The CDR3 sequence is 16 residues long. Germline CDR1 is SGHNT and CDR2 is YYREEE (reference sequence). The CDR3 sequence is CASSGPAGVRNNEQFF.

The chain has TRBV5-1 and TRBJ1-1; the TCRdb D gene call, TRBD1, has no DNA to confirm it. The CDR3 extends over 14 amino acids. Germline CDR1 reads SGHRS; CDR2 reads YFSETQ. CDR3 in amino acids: CASSLQGKNTEAFF.

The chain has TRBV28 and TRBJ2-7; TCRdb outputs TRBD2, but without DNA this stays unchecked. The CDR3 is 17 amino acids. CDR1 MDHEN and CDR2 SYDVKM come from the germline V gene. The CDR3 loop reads CASSSTLTSGVAYEQYF. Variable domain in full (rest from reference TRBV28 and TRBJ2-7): DVKVTQSSRYLVKRTGEKVFLECVQDMDHENMFWYRQDPGLGLRLIYFSYDVKMKEKGDIPEGYSVSREKKERFSLILESASTNQTSMYLCASSSTLTSGVAYEQYFGPGTRLTVT.